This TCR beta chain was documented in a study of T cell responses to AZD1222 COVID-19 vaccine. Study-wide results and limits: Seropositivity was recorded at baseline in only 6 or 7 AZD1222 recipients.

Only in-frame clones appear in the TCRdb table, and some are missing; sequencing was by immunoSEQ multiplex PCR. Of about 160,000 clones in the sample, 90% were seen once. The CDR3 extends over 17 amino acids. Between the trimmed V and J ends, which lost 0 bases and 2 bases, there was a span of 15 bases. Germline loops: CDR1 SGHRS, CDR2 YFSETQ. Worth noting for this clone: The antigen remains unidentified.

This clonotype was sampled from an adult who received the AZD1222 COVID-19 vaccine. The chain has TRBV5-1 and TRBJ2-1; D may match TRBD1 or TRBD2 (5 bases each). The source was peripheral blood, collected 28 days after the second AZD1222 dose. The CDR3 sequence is CASSLEWGSRTYNEQFF. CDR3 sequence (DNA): TGCGCCAGCAGCTTGGAGTGGGGGAGTAGGACCTACAATGAGCAGTTCTTC.